This T cell receptor (beta chain) was sequenced during a study of T cells in Graves' hyperthyroidism and ophthalmopathy. Study-level points and caveats: Through a model of 13 V-J features, ophthalmopathy was separated from stable hyperthyroidism.

Amplification of TCR beta CDR3 regions was performed using RNA transcripts as template. A first-round RT-PCR of the TCR CDR3 used the HTBI primer set. TCRdb reprocessed the multiplex PCR reads via MiXCR and lists one record per CDR3 protein. Of fewer than 650,000 distinct CDR3 sequences listed, 14% were seen once; the top ten hold 7% to 9%. This clonotype was counted between two and nine times. Antigen: not known. The trim removed 1 base at V and 3 bases at J, leaving 12 bases unmatched. This CDR3 contains 17 residues. Germline CDR1 reads MGHRA; CDR2 reads YSYEKL. This rearrangement joins TRBV4-1 to TRBJ2-7, with 7 positions matching TRBD2. The TCR sequence derives from a woman in her late teens or twenties with Graves' ophthalmopathy. The specimen sequenced was blood. The CDR3 here is CASSQGASGRGVYEQYF. Written as DNA, the CDR3 is TGCGCCAGCAGCCAAGGGGCTAGCGGACGCGGCGTCTACGAGCAGTACTTC.